A selection of T cell receptor beta chains follows, all from one sample in a study of T-cell memory formation after mild COVID-19. TCRdb reanalysed the 5' RACE reads using MiXCR and keeps one entry per CDR3 protein. The sample has 60,000 to 65,000 distinct CDR3 sequences; 9.3% are singletons. The sample was PBMCs or a T cell subset sorted from them (not recorded which). These receptors all stem from a man aged 18-30 years who had mild COVID-19 (a few samples of this study predate the infection). Cell type and time point are not known. CDR3s include the opening cysteine and the closing phenylalanine or tryptophan. A D gene is named only where the DNA matches it firmly. Not every row has a clone size; where given, it reads once, few, many or a size class.

V gene	clone size	D gene	J gene	CDR3 protein	CDR3 DNA
TRBV4-1	NA	NA	TRBJ1-3	CASSQVRGPASGNTIYF	TGCGCCAGCAGCCAAGTCAGGGGCCCTGCCTCTGGAAACACCATATATTTT
TRBV6-2/TRBV6-3	few	TRBD2	TRBJ2-5	CASSWRERETQYF	TGTGCCAGCAGTTGGCGGGAGAGAGAGACCCAGTACTTC
TRBV7-2	few	NA	TRBJ2-6	CASSLYGGEANVLTF	TGTGCCAGCAGCTTATACGGGGGCGAGGCCAACGTCCTGACTTTC
TRBV6-2/TRBV6-3	few	NA	TRBJ1-2	CASSLWAYGYTF	TGTGCCAGCAGTTTGTGGGCCTATGGCTACACCTTC
TRBV5-1	NA	TRBD1	TRBJ1-6	CASSLRGQGANYNSPLHF	TGCGCCAGCAGCTTGCGGGGACAGGGGGCAAACTATAATTCACCCCTCCACTTT
TRBV3-1	NA	NA	TRBJ1-2	CASSLGLGDGYTF	TGTGCCAGCAGCCTCGGGTTGGGGGATGGCTACACCTTC
TRBV4-3	NA	NA	TRBJ1-5	CASSQDWRVGNQPQHF	TGCGCCAGCAGCCAAGATTGGCGGGTTGGCAATCAGCCCCAGCATTTT
TRBV23-1	once	NA	TRBJ1-4	CVTRATNEKLFF	TGCGTCACCCGTGCAACTAATGAAAAACTGTTTTTT
TRBV6-1	few	NA	TRBJ2-3	CASSERAGRTDTQYF	TGTGCCAGCAGTGAAAGGGCAGGGCGCACAGATACGCAGTATTTT
TRBV4-1	few	NA	TRBJ2-3	CASSQVGGTDTQYF	TGCGCCAGCAGCCAAGTTGGCGGCACAGATACGCAGTATTTT
TRBV7-9	NA	NA	TRBJ1-3	CASSQVGNTIYF	TGTGCCAGCAGCCAGGTTGGGAACACCATATATTTT
TRBV14	NA	NA	TRBJ2-3	CASSQTPGHATDTQYF	TGTGCCAGCAGCCAAACTCCGGGCCACGCCACAGATACGCAGTATTTT
TRBV5-6	NA	NA	TRBJ2-1	CASSLRDYALRAFF	TGTGCCAGCAGCTTGAGGGATTATGCCCTAAGAGCGTTCTTC
TRBV28	NA	TRBD1	TRBJ1-2	CASSGQAFNYGYTF	TGTGCCAGCAGCGGACAGGCCTTTAACTATGGCTACACCTTC
TRBV7-9	many	NA	TRBJ2-1	CASSFPPREQFF	TGTGCCAGCAGCTTCCCCCCACGGGAGCAGTTCTTC
TRBV9	many	TRBD2	TRBJ2-3	CATKRGATDTQYF	TGTGCCACCAAGCGGGGGGCAACAGATACGCAGTATTTT
TRBV5-1	NA	NA	TRBJ2-2	CASSLGPVGELFF	TGCGCCAGCAGCTTGGGCCCAGTGGGGGAGCTGTTTTTT
TRBV5-1	few	NA	TRBJ1-4	CASSLKPNEKLFF	TGCGCCAGCAGCCTGAAACCTAATGAAAAACTGTTTTTT
TRBV20-1	many	TRBD1	TRBJ1-6	CSATGTGLLLSPLHF	TGCAGTGCAACCGGGACAGGGCTCCTCTTATCACCCCTCCACTTT
TRBV20-1	few	NA	TRBJ1-2	CSGVMTTAPYTF	TGCAGTGGAGTCATGACCACCGCACCCTACACCTTC
TRBV6-5	few	NA	TRBJ2-2	CASSYSANPNTGELFF	TGTGCCAGCAGTTATTCGGCCAACCCCAACACCGGGGAGCTGTTTTTT
TRBV5-4	many	NA	TRBJ2-2	CASSFMGTNTGELFF	TGTGCCAGCAGCTTCATGGGGACGAACACCGGGGAGCTGTTTTTT
TRBV5-1	many	NA	TRBJ2-5	CASSFTQETQYF	TGCGCCAGCAGCTTCACGCAAGAGACCCAGTACTTC
TRBV19	NA	TRBD1	TRBJ2-2	CASSIQGVNTGELFF	TGTGCCAGTAGTATCCAGGGGGTCAACACCGGGGAGCTGTTTTTT
TRBV3-1	few	TRBD1	TRBJ2-2	CASSRGQGNTGELFF	TGTGCCAGCAGCCGCGGACAGGGAAACACCGGGGAGCTGTTTTTT
TRBV24-1	NA	NA	TRBJ2-5	CATSEGAQETQYF	TGTGCCACCAGTGAAGGGGCCCAAGAGACCCAGTACTTC
TRBV12-3/TRBV12-4	many	NA	TRBJ1-2	CASSLHYGYTF	TGTGCCAGCAGTTTACACTATGGCTACACCTTC
TRBV12-3/TRBV12-4	NA	TRBD1	TRBJ1-5	CASSRTGGNQPQHF	TGTGCCAGCAGTCGGACAGGGGGCAATCAGCCCCAGCATTTT
TRBV5-1	NA	NA	TRBJ1-6	CASSPDGPYNSPLHF	TGCGCCAGCAGTCCTGATGGACCGTATAATTCACCCCTCCACTTT
TRBV5-1	NA	NA	TRBJ1-1	CASSLVPGANTEAFF	TGCGCCAGCAGCTTGGTTCCGGGCGCGAACACTGAAGCTTTCTTT
TRBV4-3	many	NA	TRBJ2-5	CASSQGPTGETQYF	TGCGCCAGCAGCCAAGGGCCGACGGGAGAGACCCAGTACTTC
TRBV5-1	many	NA	TRBJ2-6	CASSPRDISSGANVLTF	TGCGCCAGCAGCCCCCGGGACATAAGCTCTGGGGCCAACGTCCTGACTTTC
TRBV5-1	NA	TRBD1	TRBJ2-1	CASRQGFDEQFF	TGCGCCAGCAGACAGGGGTTCGATGAGCAGTTCTTC